These T cell receptor beta chains were read from a single sample in a study of blood T cell repertoires in COVID-19. Some clones are missing from TCRdb's copy, which holds only in-frame ones; the method was immunoSEQ multiplex PCR. The data contain under 150,000 clones, 85% of them singletons. The sequenced sample consisted of peripheral blood. The receptors derive from a human donor in a cohort sampled during active COVID-19. CDR3s include the opening cysteine and the closing phenylalanine or tryptophan. Each record gives: CDR3 DNA, CDR3 protein, V gene, clone size, D gene, J gene. The D gene is left open where the match is weak. The size entry is marked missing in some rows and otherwise reads once, few, many or a size class.

TGCAGCGTATCGGACAAATACAATTCACCCCTCCACTTT,CSVSDKYNSPLHF,TRBV29-1,-,-,TRBJ1-6
TGTGCCACCAGCAGAGGGGCAGCGGGCTATGGCTACACCTTC,CATSRGAAGYGYTF,TRBV15,-,-,TRBJ1-2
TGTGCCAGCCTCCCAGGTGAAGGGGCAACTAATGAAAAACTGTTTTTT,CASLPGEGATNEKLFF,TRBV7-9,-,-,TRBJ1-4
TGTGCCACCAGTGATCCAAGACAGGACTTGGGCAATCAGCCCCAGCATTTT,CATSDPRQDLGNQPQHF,TRBV24-1,-,-,TRBJ1-5
TGTGCCAGCAGCCAGACAGGGGCATTGGGTGAAGCTTTCTTT,CASSQTGALGEAFF,TRBV3-1/TRBV3-2,-,TRBD1,TRBJ1-1
TGTGCCAGCAGCCGGGACATTAATGAAAAACTGTTTTTT,CASSRDINEKLFF,TRBV7-2,-,-,TRBJ1-4
TGCGCCAGCAGAAAGGACAGGGCGGGCACTGAAGCTTTCTTT,CASRKDRAGTEAFF,TRBV5-1,-,TRBD1,TRBJ1-1
TGCGCCAGTTGCCGTGAAGGGGCTGGAAACACCATATATTTT,CASCREGAGNTIYF,TRBV5-1,-,-,TRBJ1-3
TGTGCCAGCAGTGAGGGCGCACAGACCGGGGAGCTGTTTTTT,CASSEGAQTGELFF,TRBV6-1,-,-,TRBJ2-2
TGTGCCAGCAGTTCACTAGGACAGTACGAGCAGTACTTC,CASSSLGQYEQYF,TRBV6-5,-,-,TRBJ2-7
TGTGCCAGCAGTTCTGGGACTAGCGGGAACTCCTACGAGCAGTACTTC,CASSSGTSGNSYEQYF,TRBV14,-,TRBD2,TRBJ2-7
TGTGCCAGCAGCGCGCAGAGGGAAGGTGAGCAGTTCTTC,CASSAQREGEQFF,TRBV7-2,-,-,TRBJ2-1
TGTGCCAGCAGCCACGCGGGGAGGAGCTCCTATAATTCACCCCTCCACTTT,CASSHAGRSSYNSPLHF,TRBV3-1/TRBV3-2,-,-,TRBJ1-6
TGTGCCAGCAGCCGTGAAGCGGGACTAGCGGGGAATGAGCAGTTCTTC,CASSREAGLAGNEQFF,TRBV4-2,-,TRBD2,TRBJ2-1
TGTGCCATCAGTGAGCGGGGGGATTGGAATCAGCCCCAGCATTTT,CAISERGDWNQPQHF,TRBV10-3,-,-,TRBJ1-5
TGTGCCAGCAGCTTGGACTCGGGGACAGGGGCGAGTGAGCAGTTCTTC,CASSLDSGTGASEQFF,TRBV5-8,-,TRBD1,TRBJ2-1
TGTGCCAGCAGCCAGTCCTACACCGGAGGGAACTATGGCTACACCTTC,CASSQSYTGGNYGYTF,TRBV5-6,-,-,TRBJ1-2
TGTGCCAGTAGTATTCGAGCGACAGGGGTTACCAACTATGGCTACACCTTC,CASSIRATGVTNYGYTF,TRBV19,-,TRBD1,TRBJ1-2
TGTGCCAGCAGCCAAATCACAGGGGTGTACTTC,CASSQITGVYF,TRBV3-1/TRBV3-2,-,TRBD1,TRBJ2-5
TGTGCCAGCACCGGGACAGGGGGCACTGAAGCTTTCTTT,CASTGTGGTEAFF,TRBV7-9,few,TRBD1,TRBJ1-1
TGCAGCGTTGAAGGAGGTCCGGGGCAGCCCCAGCATTTT,CSVEGGPGQPQHF,TRBV29-1,once,-,TRBJ1-5
TGTGCCAGCAGTTTCGGGACAGGGATGCGGCAGCCCCAGCATTTT,CASSFGTGMRQPQHF,TRBV28,-,TRBD1,TRBJ1-5
TGTGCCAGCAGCCCATTTCAGGGGGCGGTCGAGCAGTTCTTC,CASSPFQGAVEQFF,TRBV14,-,TRBD1,TRBJ2-1
TGTGCCAGCAGCTTAGTCCGCGGTCACAATGAGCAGTTCTTC,CASSLVRGHNEQFF,TRBV11-2,-,-,TRBJ2-1
TGCGCCAGCAGTGACCCGGGACAGGGCTACGAGCAGTACTTC,CASSDPGQGYEQYF,TRBV10-1,-,TRBD1,TRBJ2-7
TGTGCCAGTAGTGTCGGGACAGTGCCCACAGATACGCAGTATTTT,CASSVGTVPTDTQYF,TRBV19,once,TRBD1,TRBJ2-3
TGCGCCAGCCAAGGACAAGACAATGAGCAGTTCTTC,CASQGQDNEQFF,TRBV10-2,-,-,TRBJ2-1
TGTGCCAGCAGTTACGCAGGAAATCAGCCCCAGCATTTT,CASSYAGNQPQHF,TRBV6-6,-,-,TRBJ1-5
TGTGCCAGCATAGAGGGGACTAGCGGGCGATACAATGAGCAGTTCTTC,CASIEGTSGRYNEQFF,TRBV7-9,-,TRBD2,TRBJ2-1
TGCAGCGTTGTTCACGGTCTGGAACTGTTTTTT,CSVVHGLELFF,TRBV29-1,-,-,TRBJ1-4
TGTGCCAGCAGCAAGAGGGGGTTCTCCTACAATGAGCAGTTCTTC,CASSKRGFSYNEQFF,TRBV14,-,-,TRBJ2-1
TGCGCCAGCAGCCAAGATAACCTAGCGGGGGGAGATACGCAGTATTTT,CASSQDNLAGGDTQYF,TRBV4-1,-,TRBD2,TRBJ2-3
TGTGCCAGCAGCCAATGGGGGCCGGATAATTCACCCCTCCACTTT,CASSQWGPDNSPLHF,TRBV14,-,-,TRBJ1-6
TGTGCCAGCAGCCAATTTAGCGGGGGGGCCTACGAGCAGTACTTC,CASSQFSGGAYEQYF,TRBV7-2,-,TRBD2,TRBJ2-7
TGTGCCAGCAGCTGGGCCGCAGAAGAGACCCAGTACTTC,CASSWAAEETQYF,TRBV7-2,-,-,TRBJ2-5
-,CASSSSGFNNQPQHF,TRBV6-5,once,-,TRBJ1-5
TGTGCCAGCACTAGCGGGTTCTACAATGAGCAGTTCTTC,CASTSGFYNEQFF,TRBV28,-,TRBD2,TRBJ2-1
TGCGCCAGCAGCAAGGGACTAGCGGGGGGAAGTACCGATGAGCAGTTCTTC,CASSKGLAGGSTDEQFF,TRBV4-1,-,TRBD2,TRBJ2-1
TGTGCCAGCAGCTTCTCGGGGATCTCTGCTGGAGCTTTCTTT,CASSFSGISAGAFF,TRBV7-3,-,-,TRBJ1-1
TGTGCCAGCAGGAGGGGTGACAGGGACAATTCACCCCTCCACTTT,CASRRGDRDNSPLHF,TRBV6-6,-,TRBD1,TRBJ1-6
TGTGCCAGCAGCTTAGCAAGTAGACAGGGGGAGCAGTACTTC,CASSLASRQGEQYF,TRBV7-9,-,TRBD1,TRBJ2-7
TGTGCCAGCAGTACTCCGCTGATTGCGGGGCCTGGAGATACGCAGTATTTT,CASSTPLIAGPGDTQYF,TRBV28,-,-,TRBJ2-3
TGTGCCAGCAGCTTAACGCCAGCTAGCGGGGGGATTACGAGGGAGCAGTACTTC,CASSLTPASGGITREQYF,TRBV7-6,-,TRBD2,TRBJ2-7
TGTGCCAGCAGTTTAAACGAGGAGGAGCAGTTCTTC,CASSLNEEEQFF,TRBV12-3/TRBV12-4,-,-,TRBJ2-1
TGTGCCAGCAGCGTCGGCAGGGCCGCAGGAAACACCATATATTTT,CASSVGRAAGNTIYF,TRBV3-1/TRBV3-2,-,-,TRBJ1-3
TGTGCCAGCTCACCTAGGGGACAGGGGGCAAATACGCAGTATTTT,CASSPRGQGANTQYF,TRBV18,few,TRBD1,TRBJ2-3
TGTGCCAGCAGTGACCGGGGACAGAACACTGAAGCTTTCTTT,CASSDRGQNTEAFF,TRBV2,-,-,TRBJ1-1
TGTGCCAGCAGCTCGTTGGAGGGGAGAGACCCCCAAGAGACCCAGTACTTC,CASSSLEGRDPQETQYF,TRBV7-6,-,-,TRBJ2-5
TGCGCCAGCAGCCGGACAGGGGGCGCGACGCAGTATTTT,CASSRTGGATQYF,TRBV4-1,-,TRBD1,TRBJ2-3
TGTGCCAGCAGCATCCAGTCTGAAGCTTTCTTT,CASSIQSEAFF,TRBV11-2,-,-,TRBJ1-1
TGTGCTAGTGGTTTGAGTCCGGGACAGCCCCAGCATTTT,CASGLSPGQPQHF,TRBV12-5,-,-,TRBJ1-5
TGTGCCAGCAGCGCGGGGGCATGGGGCTACACCTTC,CASSAGAWGYTF,TRBV5-4,few,-,TRBJ1-2
TGTGCCAGCAGCTTGGATGCTAGCGGGGCGTACGAGCAGTACTTC,CASSLDASGAYEQYF,TRBV5-4,-,TRBD2,TRBJ2-7
TGTGCCAGCAGGTCATTGGGGCCAAGTGACATTCAGTACTTC,CASRSLGPSDIQYF,TRBV28,-,-,TRBJ2-4